The 26 T cell receptor beta chains below all came from one sample that was sequenced in a study of CD8 T cells in ankylosing spondylitis. TCRdb reprocessed the 5' RACE reads with MiXCR, giving one entry per CDR3 protein. The table includes 200,000 to 300,000 distinct CDR3 sequences, roughly a tenth detected once. Sequencing input: blood, either unsorted or a sorted T cell fraction (not recorded which). These receptor sequences come from a male donor with ankylosing spondylitis or in good health (not recorded which).

The V and J genes are TRBV20-1 and TRBJ1-2; unclear D gene. Per the germline V gene, CDR1 is DFQATT and CDR2 is SNEGSKA (reference sequence). This CDR3 contains 13 residues. V shed 0 bases and J shed 4 bases, with 9 bases lying between them. The CDR3 is CSARDQRTYGYTF. CDR3 bases: TGCAGTGCTAGAGATCAACGGACCTATGGCTACACCTTC.

The gene calls are TRBV30 and TRBJ1-2, with TRBD1 matching over 7 bases. Germline V gene sequence: CDR1 GTSNPN, CDR2 SVGIG (reference sequence). The junction had 1 base not matched to a gene; V was cut back by 5 bases and J by 7 bases. The CDR3 has 10 residues. Written as DNA, the CDR3 is TGTGCCTGGGGGGACAGTGGCTACACCTTC. Its protein is CAWGDSGYTF.

The J gene is TRBJ2-7, the V gene TRBV2; D gene ambiguous. Trimming took off 4 bases at V and 1 base at J, with 8 bases between the two ends. The CDR3 covers 13 residues. Germline values: CDR1 SNHLY, CDR2 FYNNEI. The CDR3 DNA reads as TGTGCCAGCAGTGCCCGGCCATCCTACGAGCAGTACTTC. It translates to CASSARPSYEQYF. Combining the CDR3 with reference TRBV2 and TRBJ2-7 gives the whole variable domain EPEVTQTPSHQVTQMGQEVILRCVPISNHLYFYWYRQILGQKVEFLVSFYNNEISEKSEIFDDQFSVERPDGSNFTLKIRSTKLEDSAMYFCASSARPSYEQYFGPGTRLTVT.

The J gene is TRBJ1-5, the V gene TRBV7-2; no firm D call. Between the trimmed V and J ends, which lost 0 bases and 5 bases, there was a span of 11 bases. Germline CDR1 SGHTA, CDR2 FQGNSA. The CDR3 has 15 residues. The CDR3 loop is CASSLAEAAYQPQHF. The CDR3 nucleotides read TGTGCCAGCAGCTTAGCCGAGGCGGCTTATCAGCCCCAGCATTTT.

This chain links TRBV6-2 or TRBV6-3 with TRBJ2-5; D not resolved. The CDR3 covers 12 residues. CDR1 and CDR2 (germline): MNHEY, SVGEGT. The V end lost 8 bases, the J end lost 5 bases, and 12 bases lay between the germline ends. The CDR3 region is CASGKDGETQYF. CDR3 nucleotide sequence: TGTGCCAGCGGAAAGGACGGGGAGACCCAGTACTTC.

This clonotype occurred many times. V is TRBV7-8 and J is TRBJ2-7, with TRBD1 as a possible D gene (5 bases). Germline V lookup: CDR1 SGHVS, CDR2 FQNEAQ. Trimming removed 1 base from V and 0 bases from J, with 10 bases in between. This CDR3 spans 15 amino acids. CDR3 protein: CASSLGQSPSYEQYF. In DNA, the CDR3 is TGTGCCAGCAGCTTAGGACAGTCGCCCTCCTACGAGCAGTACTTC.

This clonotype was recorded at least ten times. The chain uses TRBV11-2 and TRBJ2-3; TRBD1 aligns across 9 bases. V lost 3 bases to trimming and J lost 4 bases; unmatched junction nucleotides: 5. The CDR3 spans 15 residues. The germline gives CDR1 SGHAT, CDR2 FQNNGV. CDR3 in DNA: TGTGCCAGCAGCTTTCGAGGACAGGGGCCAGATACGCAGTATTTT. It translates to CASSFRGQGPDTQYF.

This clonotype was counted at least ten times. The genes are TRBV14 and TRBJ2-2; D call uncertain. Germline CDR1 and CDR2: SGHDN and FVKESK. Between the trimmed V and J ends, which lost 1 base and 9 bases, there was a span of 9 bases. This CDR3 has 13 amino acids. The DNA of the CDR3 is TGTGCCAGCAGCCAAGCTGAGTGGCGGGAGCTGTTTTTT. Translated: CASSQAEWRELFF.

The table lists this clonotype with many counts. The J gene is TRBJ2-7, the V gene TRBV9; maybe TRBD1 (6 bases). Germline lookup yields CDR1 SGDLS and CDR2 YYNGEE. With 4 bases removed from V and 0 bases from J, the gap between germline ends came to 14 bases. The CDR3 extends over 15 amino acids. The CDR3 DNA is TGTGCCAGCAGCCCCCGGACAGAGGACTCCTACGAGCAGTACTTC. It codes for CASSPRTEDSYEQYF.

This chain's CDR3 is CASSLDPGISEQYF. In DNA form, the CDR3 reads TGCGCCAGCAGCTTAGACCCCGGAATAAGCGAGCAGTACTTC. The J gene is TRBJ2-7, the V gene TRBV5-1; D is ambiguous. Germline V gene lookup returns CDR1 SGHRS and CDR2 YFSETQ. The CDR3 is 14 amino acids. With 2 bases removed from V and 6 bases from J, the gap between germline ends came to 15 bases.

This clonotype came up many times. V and J are TRBV20-1 and TRBJ2-5; TRBD2 matches 11 bases. In germline, CDR1 is DFQATT, CDR2 SNEGSKA (reference sequence). This CDR3 region has 16 residues. J lost 2 bases, V lost 0 bases, and 5 bases had no gene match. CDR3 loop: CSARDPSGGLQETQYF. The CDR3 nucleotides are TGCAGTGCTAGAGATCCTAGCGGGGGGCTACAAGAGACCCAGTACTTC.

This clonotype was observed many times. The chain links TRBV5-1 to TRBJ1-3, with D unclear. The V gene's germline CDR1 is SGHRS and CDR2 YFSETQ. Trimming removed 4 bases at V and 1 base at J, with 12 bases between. The CDR3 has 15 residues. The CDR3 region has the DNA TGCGCCAGCAGCCCCCTAGGGCAATCTGGAAACACCATATATTTT. Amino acid sequence: CASSPLGQSGNTIYF.

This clonotype was counted many times. As DNA, the CDR3 is TGTGCCAGTCAGGGGAGCTCCTATAATTCACCCCTCCACTTT. Its translation: CASQGSSYNSPLHF. The rearrangement joins TRBV28 to TRBJ1-6; the D gene is possibly TRBD1 (6 bases). Germline V gives CDR1 MDHEN, CDR2 SYDVKM. This CDR3 region has 14 residues. V lost 9 bases and J lost 0, with 9 bases in between. The complete variable domain, with remaining parts taken from reference TRBV28 and TRBJ1-6, reads DVKVTQSSRYLVKRTGEKVFLECVQDMDHENMFWYRQDPGLGLRLIYFSYDVKMKEKGDIPEGYSVSREKKERFSLILESASTNQTSMYLCASQGSSYNSPLHFGNGTRLTVT.

This clonotype was seen repeatedly, ten times or more. The CDR3 DNA follows: TGTGCCAGCAGTTTCCGGGGATTAGGCTACACCTTC. Its translation: CASSFRGLGYTF. This chain links TRBV12-3 or TRBV12-4 with TRBJ1-2; no clear D gene. This CDR3 comprises 12 residues. The V end lost 3 bases, the J end lost 8 bases, and 10 bases lay between the germline ends.

This clonotype was observed many times. The chain employs TRBV7-2 and TRBJ1-5, with 7 bases fitting TRBD1. Germline assignment: CDR1 SGHTA and CDR2 FQGNSA. This CDR3 spans 14 amino acids. J lost 4 bases, V lost 5 bases, and 5 bases had no gene match. Here the CDR3 reads CASSLTGRNQPQHF. For the CDR3, the DNA is TGTGCCAGCAGCCTGACAGGGCGGAATCAGCCCCAGCATTTT.

Ten or more counts support this clonotype. The rearrangement uses TRBV3-1 and TRBJ1-1; D is undetermined. Looked up from germline, CDR1 is LGHDT and CDR2 is YNNKEL (reference sequence). V lost 1 base to trimming and J lost 6 bases, with 9 bases between them. The CDR3 extends over 13 amino acids. This chain's CDR3 is CASSQARDSEAFF. The CDR3 DNA sequence: TGTGCCAGCAGCCAAGCCAGAGACTCTGAAGCTTTCTTT.

This clonotype was seen ten or more times. CDR3: CAWSKGGGDTQYF. As DNA, the CDR3 is TGTGCCTGGAGTAAGGGGGGGGGCGATACGCAGTATTTT. V and J are TRBV30 and TRBJ2-3, with D perhaps matching TRBD2 (7 bases). Germline V gene lookup returns CDR1 GTSNPN and CDR2 SVGIG (reference sequence). V dropped 2 bases and J dropped 6 bases, with 12 bases sitting between them. The CDR3 runs 13 residues.

The chain recombines TRBV18 with TRBJ1-5; TRBD1 matches 8 bases. Germline CDR1 and CDR2: KGHSH and LQKENI. The CDR3 has 17 amino acids. V lost 1 base, J lost 7 bases, and 12 bases stayed unmatched. The CDR3 sequence is CASSPLPARGREQPQHF. Written as DNA, the CDR3 is TGTGCCAGCTCACCACTCCCAGCCAGGGGGCGCGAACAGCCCCAGCATTTT.

This clonotype was observed many times. V and J are TRBV18 and TRBJ2-7; 9 nucleotides align to TRBD1. The germline CDR1 and CDR2 sequences are KGHSH and LQKENI. The length of the CDR3 is 14 residues. Unmatched junction bases numbered 3, after V lost 3 bases and J lost 3 bases. The CDR3 DNA reads TGTGCCAGCTCACCCGGACAGGGGTTCTACGAGCAGTACTTC. This sequence encodes CASSPGQGFYEQYF.

This clonotype was counted many times. The V gene is TRBV20-1, the J gene TRBJ1-1; no clear D gene. Trimming pared 6 bases from V and 6 bases from J, leaving 14 bases between. The CDR3 runs to 12 residues. CDR1 is DFQATT and CDR2 is SNEGSKA in the germline V gene (reference sequence). The CDR3 spells CSARGGRAEAFF. In DNA form, the CDR3 reads TGCAGTGCCCGGGGAGGGAGGGCTGAAGCTTTCTTT.

There are many counts of this clonotype. The gene calls are TRBV5-1 and TRBJ2-3; 8 positions match TRBD1. This CDR3 is built from 16 residues. Germline V gives CDR1 SGHRS, CDR2 YFSETQ. V lost 0 bases, J lost 4 bases, and 7 bases stayed unmatched. This CDR3 reads CASSLARDRFSDTQYF. The CDR3 DNA reads TGCGCCAGCAGCTTGGCCAGGGACAGGTTCTCAGATACGCAGTATTTT.

This clonotype was seen at least ten times. J is TRBJ2-3 and V is TRBV27; the match to TRBD2 covers 10 bases. The CDR3 has 17 amino acids. The V gene's germline CDR1 is MNHEY and CDR2 SMNVEV (reference sequence). The V and J ends lost 2 bases and 1 base, in that order; junction bases with no gene match: 6. The CDR3 here is CASSLTTGTSGTDTQYF. For the CDR3, the DNA is TGTGCCAGCAGTTTAACGACCGGGACTAGCGGCACAGATACGCAGTATTTT.

This clonotype has just a few counts. The V call is TRBV7-2, the J call TRBJ2-1; D is unclear. The V end was cut by 4 bases, the J end by 5 bases, with 9 bases between. The CDR3 has 13 amino acids. Germline CDR1 reads SGHTA; CDR2 reads FQGNSA. CDR3 nucleotides: TGTGCCAGCAGCTCAACGTGGGACAATGAGCAGTTCTTC. Protein product: CASSSTWDNEQFF.

This clonotype was counted a few times. The rearrangement joins TRBV7-9 to TRBJ1-1, with D perhaps matching TRBD1 (6 bases). There are 15 residues in the CDR3. The V end lost 5 bases, the J end lost 4 bases, and 17 bases lay between the germline ends. In germline, CDR1 is SEHNR, CDR2 FQNEAQ (reference sequence). CDR3 in DNA: TGTGCCAGCAGCCCAAGAGGGGGGTACGGCACTGAAGCTTTCTTT. This translates into CASSPRGGYGTEAFF.

In its sample, this clonotype was seen many times. V is TRBV7-2 and J is TRBJ1-4; 7 nucleotides align to TRBD1. Trimming removed 3 bases from V and 5 bases from J; junction bases left unmatched: 3. The germline V gene has CDR1 SGHTA and CDR2 FQGNSA. The CDR3 is 14 amino acids. The CDR3 region has the DNA TGTGCCAGCAGCTTCCGGGACAGCAATGAAAAACTGTTTTTT. Its protein is CASSFRDSNEKLFF.

This clonotype has more than one count but fewer than ten. The J gene is TRBJ2-3, the V gene TRBV19; 9 bases fit TRBD2. The V gene's germline CDR1 is LNHDA and CDR2 SQIVND (reference sequence). The V and J ends lost 1 base and 4 bases, in that order; junction bases with no gene match: 6. The CDR3 covers 16 residues. CDR3 nucleotide sequence: TGTGCCAGTAGTATAGGCGTAGCGGGGGCGGCAGATACGCAGTATTTT. Translated, it gives CASSIGVAGAADTQYF.